This record looks at one T cell receptor beta chain sequence and its context. Its target is not known. The data are from a study of shared clonotypes between healthy human individuals. Study-level points and caveats: What limited the represented genetic and exposure-history diversity was the small number of donors. Collection of samples was limited to blood; tissue repertoires likely differ.

This CDR3 is built from 16 residues. Germline V gene data show CDR1 as SGHRS and CDR2 as YFSETQ. V lost 0 bases and J 5 bases, leaving 14 bases between the germline ends. Terminally differentiated effector memory CD45RA+ cells were left out of the naive CD8 fraction, which was CD45RO-negative and positively selected for CCR7. Deep-level running was used for the assay. Genomic DNA per cell subset filled all wells of several immunoSEQ plates. Method: immunoSEQ multiplex PCR; TCRdb's copy keeps in-frame clones and lacks some. The data contain around 2,100,000 clones, about 95% of them singletons. The source material was naive CD8+ T cells sorted from blood. V gene TRBV5-1 combines with J gene TRBJ1-4, with unresolved D. The sequence derives from a man aged 18 to 29 in good health. CDR3 amino acids: CASSLAKGQENEKLFF. The CDR3 nucleotides are TGCGCCAGCAGCTTGGCCAAGGGTCAGGAAAATGAAAAACTGTTTTTT.